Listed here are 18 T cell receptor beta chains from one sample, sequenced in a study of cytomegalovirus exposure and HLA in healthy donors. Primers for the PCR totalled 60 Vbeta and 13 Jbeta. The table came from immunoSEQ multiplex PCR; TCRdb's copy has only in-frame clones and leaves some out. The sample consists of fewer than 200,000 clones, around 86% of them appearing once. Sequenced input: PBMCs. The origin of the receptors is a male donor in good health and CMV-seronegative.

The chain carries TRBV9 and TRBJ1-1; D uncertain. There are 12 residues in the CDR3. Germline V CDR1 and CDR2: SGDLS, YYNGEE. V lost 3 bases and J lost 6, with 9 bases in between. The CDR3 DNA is TGTGCCAGCAGCGCCAACAGTCCTGAAGCTTTCTTT. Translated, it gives CASSANSPEAFF.

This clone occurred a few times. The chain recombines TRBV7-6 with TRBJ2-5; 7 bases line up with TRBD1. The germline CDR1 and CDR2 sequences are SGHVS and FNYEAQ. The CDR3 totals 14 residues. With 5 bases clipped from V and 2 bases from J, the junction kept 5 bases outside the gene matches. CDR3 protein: CASSPGQPQETQYF. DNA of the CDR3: TGTGCCAGCAGCCCGGGACAGCCACAAGAGACCCAGTACTTC.

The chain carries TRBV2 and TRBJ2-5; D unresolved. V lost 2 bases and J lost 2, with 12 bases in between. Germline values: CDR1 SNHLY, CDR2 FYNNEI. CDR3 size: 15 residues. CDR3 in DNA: TGTGCCAGCAGTGAAATCCCCTACCCTCAAGAGACCCAGTACTTC. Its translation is CASSEIPYPQETQYF.

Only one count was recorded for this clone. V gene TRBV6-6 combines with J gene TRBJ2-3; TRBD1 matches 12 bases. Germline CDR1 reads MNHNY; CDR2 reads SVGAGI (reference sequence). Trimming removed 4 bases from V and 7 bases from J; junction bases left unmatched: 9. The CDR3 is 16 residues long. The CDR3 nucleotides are TGTGCCAGCAGTTTAAATCCGGGACAGGGGGCTCATACGCAGTATTTT. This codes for CASSLNPGQGAHTQYF.

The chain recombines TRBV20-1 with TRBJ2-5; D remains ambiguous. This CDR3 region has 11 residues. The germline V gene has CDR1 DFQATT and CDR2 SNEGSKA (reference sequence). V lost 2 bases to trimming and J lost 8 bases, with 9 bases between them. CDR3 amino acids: CSARSSATQYF. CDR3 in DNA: TGCAGTGCTAGATCTAGTGCTACCCAGTACTTC.

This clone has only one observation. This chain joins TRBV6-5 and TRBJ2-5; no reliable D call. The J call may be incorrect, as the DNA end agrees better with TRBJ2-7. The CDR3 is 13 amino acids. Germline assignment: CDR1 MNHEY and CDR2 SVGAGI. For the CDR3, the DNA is TGTGCCAGCAGTGCTCCCCACAGCTACGAGCAGTACTTC. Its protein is CASSAPHSYEQYF.

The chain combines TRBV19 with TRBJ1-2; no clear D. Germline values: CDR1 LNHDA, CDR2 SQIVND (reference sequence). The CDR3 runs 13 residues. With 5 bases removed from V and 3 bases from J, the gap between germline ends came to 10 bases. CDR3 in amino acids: CASSWNGDYGYTF. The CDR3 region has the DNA TGTGCCAGTAGTTGGAACGGGGACTATGGCTACACCTTC.

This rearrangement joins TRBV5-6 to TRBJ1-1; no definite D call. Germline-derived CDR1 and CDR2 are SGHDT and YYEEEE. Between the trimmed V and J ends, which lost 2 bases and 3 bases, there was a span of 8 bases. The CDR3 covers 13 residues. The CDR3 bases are TGTGCCAGCAGCTTTTCCCCGTACACTGAAGCTTTCTTT. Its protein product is CASSFSPYTEAFF.

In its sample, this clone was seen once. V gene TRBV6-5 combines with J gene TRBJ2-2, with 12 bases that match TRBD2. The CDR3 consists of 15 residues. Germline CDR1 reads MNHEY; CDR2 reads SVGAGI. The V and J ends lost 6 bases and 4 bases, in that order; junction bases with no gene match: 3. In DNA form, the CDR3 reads TGTGCCAGCAGCTCGACTAGCGGGGGCACCGGGGAGCTGTTTTTT. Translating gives CASSSTSGGTGELFF.

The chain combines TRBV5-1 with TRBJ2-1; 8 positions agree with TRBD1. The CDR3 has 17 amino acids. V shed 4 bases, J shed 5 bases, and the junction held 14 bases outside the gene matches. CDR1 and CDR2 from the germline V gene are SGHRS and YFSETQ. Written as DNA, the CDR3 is TGCGCCAGCAGCCAGACCCCCCAGGGGGCCATCCACAATGAGCAGTTCTTC. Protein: CASSQTPQGAIHNEQFF.

DNA of the CDR3: TGTGCCAGCAGCCAAGAGACAGGGGTTGGCTATGGCTACACCTTC. Translated, it gives CASSQETGVGYGYTF. The rearrangement links TRBV4-2 to TRBJ1-2; 8 bases line up with TRBD1. The junction had 4 bases not matched to a gene; V was cut back by 0 bases and J by 4 bases. CDR3 length equals 15 residues. Germline CDR1 and CDR2: LGHNA and YNFKEQ.

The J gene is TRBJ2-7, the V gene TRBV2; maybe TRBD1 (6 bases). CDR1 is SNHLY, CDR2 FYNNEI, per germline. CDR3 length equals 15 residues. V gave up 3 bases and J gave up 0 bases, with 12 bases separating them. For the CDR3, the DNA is TGTGCCAGCAGTGACGAGGCAGGGGCCTCCTACGAGCAGTACTTC. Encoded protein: CASSDEAGASYEQYF.

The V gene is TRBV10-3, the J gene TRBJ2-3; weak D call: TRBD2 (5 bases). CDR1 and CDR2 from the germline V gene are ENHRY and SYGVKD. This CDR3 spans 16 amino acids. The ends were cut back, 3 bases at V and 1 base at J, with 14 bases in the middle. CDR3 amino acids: CAISDLGRGGTDTQYF. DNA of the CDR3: TGTGCCATCAGTGATCTAGGGAGAGGCGGCACAGATACGCAGTATTTT.

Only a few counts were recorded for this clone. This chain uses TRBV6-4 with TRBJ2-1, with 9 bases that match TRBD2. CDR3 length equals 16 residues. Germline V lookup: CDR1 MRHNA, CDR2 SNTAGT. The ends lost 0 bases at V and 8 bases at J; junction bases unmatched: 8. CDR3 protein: CASSDSKAGGIDEQFF. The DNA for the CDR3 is TGTGCCAGCAGTGACTCGAAAGCGGGGGGTATCGATGAGCAGTTCTTC.

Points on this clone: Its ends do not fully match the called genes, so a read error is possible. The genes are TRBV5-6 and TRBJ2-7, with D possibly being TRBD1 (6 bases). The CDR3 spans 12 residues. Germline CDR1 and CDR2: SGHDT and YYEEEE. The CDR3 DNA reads TGTGCCAGCAGCTTGTATCCGCAGGGGATCCACTTC. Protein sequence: CASSLYPQGIHF.

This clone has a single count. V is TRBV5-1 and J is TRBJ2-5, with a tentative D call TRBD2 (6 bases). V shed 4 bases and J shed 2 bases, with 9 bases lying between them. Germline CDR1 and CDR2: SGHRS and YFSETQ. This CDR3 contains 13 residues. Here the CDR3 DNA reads TGCGCCAGCAGCCCGGGGGTTCAAGAGACCCAGTACTTC. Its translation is CASSPGVQETQYF.

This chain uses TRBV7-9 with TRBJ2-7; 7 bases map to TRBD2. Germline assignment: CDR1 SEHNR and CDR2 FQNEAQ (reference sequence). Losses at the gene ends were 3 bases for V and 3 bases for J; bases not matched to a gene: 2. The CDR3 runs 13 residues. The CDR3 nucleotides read TGTGCCAGCAGCTTTGGGGGGGACTACGAGCAGTACTTC. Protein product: CASSFGGDYEQYF.

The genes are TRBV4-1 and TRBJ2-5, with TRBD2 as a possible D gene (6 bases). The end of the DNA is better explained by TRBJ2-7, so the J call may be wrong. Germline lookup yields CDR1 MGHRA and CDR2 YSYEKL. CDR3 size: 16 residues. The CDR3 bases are TGCGCCAGCAGCCACGTATCGGCCGCGGGAACCTACGAGCAGTACTTC. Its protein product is CASSHVSAAGTYEQYF.